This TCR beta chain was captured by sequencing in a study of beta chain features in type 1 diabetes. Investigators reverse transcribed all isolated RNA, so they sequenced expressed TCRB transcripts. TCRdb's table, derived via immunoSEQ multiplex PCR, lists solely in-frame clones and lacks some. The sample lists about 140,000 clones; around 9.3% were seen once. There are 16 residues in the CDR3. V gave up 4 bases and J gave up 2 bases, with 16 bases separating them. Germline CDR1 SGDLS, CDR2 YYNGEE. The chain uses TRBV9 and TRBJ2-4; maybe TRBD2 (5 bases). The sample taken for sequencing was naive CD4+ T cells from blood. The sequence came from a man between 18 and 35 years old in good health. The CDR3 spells CASSSGITGTKNIQYF. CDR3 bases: TGTGCCAGCAGCTCGGGGATCACCGGAACCAAAAACATTCAGTACTTC.